This is a list of T cell receptor beta chains from one sample in a study of blood T cell repertoires in COVID-19. Generated by immunoSEQ multiplex PCR, the TCRdb table keeps only in-frame clones and is missing some. The profile covers 300,000 to 450,000 clones, with roughly 85% appearing a single time and more than 3% taken by the ten largest. The sample was peripheral blood. The receptors derive from a woman aged 18-30 years with acute or convalescent COVID-19. Each CDR3 is given without its conserved first and last residue. D genes are given only for firm matches. Clone size appears in some rows only: once, few, many, or a class for an expanded clone.

TRBJ2-1,.,TRBD1,TRBV6-5,ASSYSTRDRNNEQF
TRBJ1-4,.,TRBD1,TRBV9,ASSVRGQINEKLF
TRBJ2-1,.,TRBD2,TRBV7-3,ASSSLAGGYNEQF
TRBJ1-3,.,TRBD1,TRBV30,AWSHRGLGNTIY
TRBJ2-7,.,TRBD1,TRBV6-5,ASSTGDSQLDEQY
TRBJ2-7,once,TRBD2,TRBV27,ASKRGVSHEQY
TRBJ1-1,.,.,TRBV7-8,ASSLGGGGFEAF
TRBJ2-5,.,TRBD2,TRBV2,ASRESLGGGPQETQY
TRBJ2-7,.,TRBD1,TRBV7-8,ASSSPGQGNYEQY
TRBJ1-6,once,.,TRBV3-1/TRBV3-2,ASSQGGGNNSPLH
TRBJ1-5,.,TRBD1,TRBV27,ASSSATGGQH
TRBJ2-7,.,.,TRBV5-4,ASSLYYEQY
TRBJ1-4,.,.,TRBV29-1,SGWLTNEKLF
TRBJ2-5,.,TRBD2,TRBV6-5,ASSLLAGGRETQY
TRBJ1-2,.,.,TRBV19,ASTQRGYGYT
TRBJ2-7,many,TRBD1,TRBV12-5,ASGTRDRTYEQY
TRBJ2-7,.,.,TRBV30,AWRRGSYEQY
TRBJ1-1,.,.,TRBV6-1,ASSEDRMNTEAF
TRBJ2-1,.,TRBD2,TRBV30,AWTGAGGRLF
TRBJ1-1,.,TRBD1,TRBV5-4,ASSPEGTGYIDGRAF
TRBJ2-4,.,.,TRBV18,ASSPMAGERIQY
TRBJ2-2,once,TRBD1,TRBV7-9,ASSFGTGGDTGELF
TRBJ1-5,.,TRBD1,TRBV10-3,AISGDRDQPQH
TRBJ1-2,.,TRBD1,TRBV29-1,SVPSGTGSGYT
TRBJ2-7,.,.,TRBV11-2,ASSQMTVEQY
TRBJ2-2,.,TRBD2,TRBV7-6,ASRVGLAENTGELF
TRBJ2-5,.,.,TRBV5-6,ASSLFMVGVDLETQY
TRBJ1-1,once,.,TRBV6-2/TRBV6-3,ASSETGDEAF
TRBJ1-4,.,.,TRBV7-2,ASSILRGATNEKLF
TRBJ2-3,.,TRBD1,TRBV24-1,ATSDRTGSSTDTQY